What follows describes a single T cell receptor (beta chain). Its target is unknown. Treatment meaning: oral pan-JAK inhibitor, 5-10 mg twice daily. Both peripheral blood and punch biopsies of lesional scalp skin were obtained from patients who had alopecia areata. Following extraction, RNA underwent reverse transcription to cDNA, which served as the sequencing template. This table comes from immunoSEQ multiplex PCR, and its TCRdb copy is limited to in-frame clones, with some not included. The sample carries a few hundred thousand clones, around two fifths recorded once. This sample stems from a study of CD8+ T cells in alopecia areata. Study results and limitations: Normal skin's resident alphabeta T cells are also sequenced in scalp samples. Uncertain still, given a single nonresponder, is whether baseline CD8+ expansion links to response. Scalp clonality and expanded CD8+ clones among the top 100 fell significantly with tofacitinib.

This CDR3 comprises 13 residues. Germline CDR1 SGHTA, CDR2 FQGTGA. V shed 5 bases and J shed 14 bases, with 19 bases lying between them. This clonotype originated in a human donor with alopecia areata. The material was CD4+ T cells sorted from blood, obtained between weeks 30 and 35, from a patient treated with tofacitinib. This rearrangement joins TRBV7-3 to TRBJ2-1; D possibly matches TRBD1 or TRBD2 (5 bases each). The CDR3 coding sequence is TGTGCCAGCAGCATGTCGGGGCCCTCCGCGAAGTTCTTC. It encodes CASSMSGPSAKFF.